The sequence of this TCR beta chain was determined in a study of beta chain features in type 1 diabetes. The CDR3 has 15 amino acids. J lost 4 bases, V lost 3 bases, and 6 bases had no gene match. CDR1 and CDR2 (germline): MGHRA, YSYEKL. Notes on this clone: The target antigen is unknown.

Overall study results and limits: More deletions and fewer insertions at VDJ junctions were seen in type 1 diabetes patients.

Expressed TCRB transcripts got sequenced, as all isolated RNA was reverse transcribed. Clones were sequenced by immunoSEQ multiplex PCR, and TCRdb holds only the in-frame ones, with some missing. The table lists around 500,000 clones, approximately 30% of them singletons. This sequence originates from a man aged 18 to 35 in good health. The V and J genes are TRBV4-1 and TRBJ2-1; TRBD2 matches 7 bases. The source material was naive CD4+ T cells from blood. CDR3 sequence: CASSQRGSGYNEQFF. Here the CDR3 DNA reads TGCGCCAGCAGCCAGCGCGGGAGCGGGTACAATGAGCAGTTCTTC.